A selection of T cell receptor beta chains follows, all from one sample in a study of identifying expanded T cells in peripheral blood. Method: immunoSEQ multiplex PCR; TCRdb's copy keeps in-frame clones and lacks some. The data contain around 100,000 clones, approximately 90% of them seen just once; the ten biggest clones take up less than 15%. The specimen sequenced was blood. The receptors come from a person aged 18 to 70 in good health. CDR3s include the opening cysteine and the closing phenylalanine or tryptophan. A D gene is named only where the DNA matches it firmly. Not all rows give a size; the values are once, few, many and, for expanded clones, a class.

>-|TRBJ1-4|TRBV14|-|16
CASSKGILQRNEKLFF
TGTGCCAGCAGCAAAGGAATACTACAGCGAAATGAAAAACTGTTTTTT
>few|TRBJ1-2|TRBV7-9|-|15
CASSELGWQSGGYTF
TGTGCCAGCAGCGAACTAGGTTGGCAGAGCGGTGGCTACACCTTC
>-|TRBJ1-4|TRBV7-2|-|13
CASALLGGEKLFF
TGTGCCAGCGCTCTGTTGGGCGGTGAAAAACTGTTTTTT
>-|TRBJ2-3|TRBV9|TRBD2|16
CASSLILAGGADTQYF
TGTGCCAGCAGTCTTATTCTAGCGGGAGGTGCAGATACGCAGTATTTT
>-|TRBJ1-4|TRBV9|-|15
CASSVGGQENEKLFF
TGTGCCAGCAGCGTAGGGGGCCAGGAAAATGAAAAACTGTTTTTT
>-|TRBJ2-5|TRBV5-5|TRBD1|15
CASSWDRGRLETQYF
TGTGCCAGCAGCTGGGACAGGGGGCGGCTAGAGACCCAGTACTTC
>-|TRBJ2-5|TRBV7-3|TRBD2|16
CASSTRSGGARETQYF
TGTGCCAGCAGCACCCGTAGCGGGGGGGCGCGGGAGACCCAGTACTTC
>-|TRBJ1-1|TRBV10-3|-|14
CAISGRSANTEAFF
TGTGCCATCAGTGGCAGGTCAGCGAACACTGAAGCTTTCTTT
>-|TRBJ1-5|TRBV5-8|-|15
CASRPQGGSNQPQHF
TGTGCCAGCAGACCACAGGGAGGGAGCAATCAGCCCCAGCATTTT
>many|TRBJ1-6|TRBV2|-|13
CASRGELGSPLHF
TGTGCCAGCAGGGGGGAATTAGGCTCACCCCTCCACTTT
>-|TRBJ2-3|TRBV5-1|-|15
CASSLPTPGADTQYF
TGCGCCAGCAGCTTACCAACTCCTGGCGCAGATACGCAGTATTTT
>-|TRBJ1-2|TRBV7-9|TRBD1|14
CASRPPTGTGGYTF
TGTGCCAGCAGACCTCCGACAGGGACGGGTGGCTACACCTTC
>-|TRBJ2-7|TRBV4-1|TRBD2|17
CASSQGVTSGNSYEQYF
TGCGCCAGCAGCCAAGGGGTGACTAGCGGAAATTCCTACGAGCAGTACTTC
>-|TRBJ2-2|TRBV2|TRBD2|15
CASGGLARNTGELFF
TGTGCCAGCGGGGGACTAGCGAGGAACACCGGGGAGCTGTTTTTT
>-|TRBJ2-1|TRBV10-1|TRBD2|13
CASSLGLADEQFF
TGCGCCAGCAGTCTGGGACTAGCCGATGAGCAGTTCTTC
>-|TRBJ2-7|TRBV7-9|TRBD2|14
CASSLVAGTYEQYF
TGTGCCAGCAGCTTAGTAGCGGGGACCTACGAGCAGTACTTC
>-|TRBJ2-5|TRBV9|-|13
CASSLGDLETQYF
TGTGCCAGCAGCTTAGGGGATCTAGAGACCCAGTACTTC
>-|TRBJ1-2|TRBV4-1|TRBD1|15
CASSQEQGAWYGYTF
TGCGCCAGCAGCCAAGAGCAGGGGGCTTGGTATGGCTACACCTTC
>-|TRBJ2-7|TRBV6-1|-|15
CASRAEVGTPYEQYF
TGTGCCAGCAGAGCCGAGGTAGGGACACCCTACGAGCAGTACTTC
>-|TRBJ2-7|TRBV29-1|TRBD1|14
CSVEGGQGNYEQYF
TGCAGCGTTGAAGGAGGACAGGGTAACTACGAGCAGTACTTC
>-|TRBJ2-7|TRBV10-3|-|13
CAISDGSSYEQYF
TGTGCCATCAGTGACGGGAGTTCCTACGAGCAGTACTTC
>-|TRBJ1-1|TRBV7-2|-|16
CASSLGVAMGDTEAFF
TGTGCCAGCAGCTTAGGTGTAGCGATGGGGGACACTGAAGCTTTCTTT
>-|TRBJ1-1|TRBV2|-|12
CASSAENTEAFF
TGTGCCAGCAGTGCCGAGAACACTGAAGCTTTCTTT
>-|TRBJ1-5|TRBV28|-|11
CASSRSQPQHF
TGTGCCAGCAGTAGGAGTCAGCCCCAGCATTTT
>-|TRBJ1-4|TRBV21-1|-|16
CASSKGAAVSNEKLFF
TGTGCCAGCAGCAAAGGGGCGGCGGTCTCTAATGAAAAACTGTTTTTT
>-|TRBJ1-3|TRBV29-1|-|12
CGGREAGNTIYF
TGCGGGGGCAGGGAGGCTGGAAACACCATATATTTT
>-|TRBJ2-7|TRBV4-3|-|15
CASSQDRKGIHEQYF
TGCGCCAGCAGCCAAGATCGTAAAGGGATCCACGAGCAGTACTTC
>-|TRBJ2-1|TRBV7-3|TRBD2|17
CASSPGSGRLLGDEQFF
TGTGCCAGCAGCCCGGGGAGCGGGAGGCTCCTGGGTGATGAGCAGTTCTTC
>-|TRBJ1-1|TRBV5-6|-|12
CASSWATGRAFF
TGTGCCAGCAGCTGGGCTACAGGGAGGGCTTTCTTT
>-|TRBJ2-5|TRBV9|TRBD2|17
CASSPTRGGGPRETQYF
TGTGCCAGCAGCCCCACACGCGGGGGGGGGCCAAGAGAGACCCAGTACTTC
>-|TRBJ2-3|TRBV5-1|TRBD2|18
CASSLAPRLAESRDTQYF
TGCGCCAGCAGCTTGGCCCCACGACTAGCGGAATCACGGGATACGCAGTATTTT
>-|TRBJ1-1|TRBV5-1|-|14
CASSQSTENTEAFF
TGCGCCAGCAGCCAAAGTACAGAGAACACTGAAGCTTTCTTT
>-|TRBJ1-6|TRBV5-4|-|16
CASSSTLSSYNSPLHF
TGTGCCAGCAGCTCGACACTAAGCTCCTATAATTCACCCCTCCACTTT
>-|TRBJ2-3|TRBV5-4|TRBD1|16
CASSSTGDPWTDTQYF
TGTGCCAGCAGCTCGACAGGGGACCCTTGGACAGATACGCAGTATTTT
>-|TRBJ2-3|TRBV29-1|TRBD2|17
CSGQDFAPSGFTDTQYF
TGCAGCGGTCAAGATTTTGCCCCTAGCGGCTTCACAGATACGCAGTATTTT
>-|TRBJ2-2|TRBV9|-|16
CASSPGGTMNTGELFF
TGTGCCAGCAGCCCTGGGGGGACAATGAACACCGGGGAGCTGTTTTTT
>once|TRBJ2-1|TRBV6-1|-|15
CASSRGWGALNEQFF
TGTGCCAGCAGCCGCGGGTGGGGCGCCCTCAATGAGCAGTTCTTC
>-|TRBJ1-2|TRBV6-5|TRBD1|13
CDPLGQGADGYTF
TGTGACCCCCTTGGACAGGGGGCAGATGGCTACACCTTC
>once|TRBJ2-7|TRBV18|TRBD1|16
CASSPPTGDSSYEQYF
TGTGCCAGCTCACCACCGACAGGGGATAGTTCCTACGAGCAGTACTTC
>-|TRBJ2-2|TRBV14|-|15
CASSQEDRRFGELFF
TGTGCCAGCAGCCAAGAAGATCGGCGCTTCGGGGAGCTGTTTTTT
>-|TRBJ1-2|TRBV28|TRBD1|13
CASSSGTGNPYTF
TGTGCCAGCAGTTCCGGGACAGGGAACCCCTACACCTTC
>-|TRBJ1-1|TRBV10-3|-|12
CAISERAFEAFF
TGTGCCATCAGTGAAAGGGCGTTTGAAGCTTTCTTT
>-|TRBJ1-5|TRBV2|-|14
CASSAGSSNQPQHF
TGTGCCAGCAGCGCAGGGTCCAGCAATCAGCCCCAGCATTTT
>-|TRBJ1-5|TRBV27|TRBD1|13
CASSWTGFQPQHF
TGTGCCAGCAGTTGGACAGGGTTTCAGCCCCAGCATTTT
>-|TRBJ1-5|TRBV6-6|-|15
CASSYRAIRDQPQHF
TGTGCCAGCAGTTACAGGGCAATTAGGGATCAGCCCCAGCATTTT
>-|TRBJ1-6|TRBV6-4|-|14
CASSLQGLGSPLHF
TGTGCCAGCAGCCTACAGGGCCTGGGTTCACCCCTCCACTTT
>-|TRBJ2-7|TRBV27|-|13
CASSWGLFHEQYF
TGTGCCAGCAGTTGGGGACTTTTCCACGAGCAGTACTTC
>-|TRBJ2-7|TRBV4-1|-|12
CASSQISGEQYF
TGCGCCAGCAGCCAAATCTCAGGCGAGCAGTACTTC
>once|TRBJ2-7|TRBV27|-|13
CASSFGETYEQYF
TGTGCCAGCAGTTTCGGGGAAACCTACGAGCAGTACTTC
>-|TRBJ1-3|TRBV7-2|TRBD1|17
CASSPRDRLNSGNTIYF
TGTGCCAGCAGCCCCAGGGACAGGCTTAACTCTGGAAACACCATATATTTT
>-|TRBJ2-7|TRBV11-2|-|13
CASRNSGSYEQYF
TGTGCCAGCAGGAACTCGGGTTCCTACGAGCAGTACTTC
>-|TRBJ2-7|TRBV7-6|TRBD1|15
CASSPGTGSTYEQYF
TGTGCCAGCAGCCCCGGGACAGGAAGCACCTACGAGCAGTACTTC
>few|TRBJ1-5|TRBV27|TRBD1|13
CASRRQGDQPQHF
TGTGCCAGCAGAAGACAGGGGGATCAGCCCCAGCATTTT
>-|TRBJ1-1|TRBV19|-|12
CASSPARAEAFF
TGTGCCAGTAGCCCGGCGAGGGCTGAAGCTTTCTTT
>-|TRBJ2-5|TRBV11-2|TRBD2|17
CASSSTGLAGRQETQYF
TGTGCCAGCAGCTCTACTGGACTAGCGGGGCGCCAAGAGACCCAGTACTTC